The sequence of this TCR beta chain was determined in a study of T cells in Graves' hyperthyroidism and ophthalmopathy. Broader study findings: Most thyroid clonotypes expanded above 0.001 were also detected in blood.

In this sample, this clonotype turned up many times. What it binds is not known. Trimming left V 7 bases short and J 0 bases short, with 13 bases between. The CDR3 runs 15 residues. CDR1 is SNHLY and CDR2 is FYNNEI in the germline V gene. RNA transcripts gave rise to amplified TCR beta CDR3 regions. An initial round of RT-PCR targeting the TCR CDR3 relied on the HTBI primer set. TCRdb independently ran MiXCR on the multiplex PCR reads; one entry per CDR3 protein. The sample includes 450,000 to 700,000 distinct CDR3 sequences, 46% of them seen just once. The sequencing sample was made of peripheral blood or thyroid tissue (not recorded which). The sequence came from a woman aged 18-29 years with Graves' hyperthyroidism. The V gene is TRBV2, the J gene TRBJ1-3, with D tentatively TRBD1 (6 bases). The CDR3 region has the DNA TGTGCCAGCACCGGGACAATCGCCTCTGGAAACACCATATATTTT. It codes for CASTGTIASGNTIYF.